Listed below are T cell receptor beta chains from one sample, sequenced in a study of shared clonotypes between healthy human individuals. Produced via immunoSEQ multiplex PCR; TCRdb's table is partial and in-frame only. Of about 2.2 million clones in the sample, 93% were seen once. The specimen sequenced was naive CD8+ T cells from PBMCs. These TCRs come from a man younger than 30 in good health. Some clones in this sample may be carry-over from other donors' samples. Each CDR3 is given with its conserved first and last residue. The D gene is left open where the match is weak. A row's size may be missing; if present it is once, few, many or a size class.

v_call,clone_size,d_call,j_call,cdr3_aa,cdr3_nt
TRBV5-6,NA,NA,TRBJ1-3,CASSPWGLGAGNTIYF,TGTGCCAGCAGCCCTTGGGGTCTAGGAGCTGGAAACACCATATATTTT
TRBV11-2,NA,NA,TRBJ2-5,CASSFQEETQYF,TGTGCCAGCAGCTTCCAGGAAGAGACCCAGTACTTC
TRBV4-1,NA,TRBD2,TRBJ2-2,CASSQDWPPPSGSSNTGELFF,TGCGCCAGCAGCCAAGATTGGCCCCCCCCCAGCGGGAGCAGTAACACCGGGGAGCTGTTTTTT
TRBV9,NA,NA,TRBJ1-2,CASTLGAGAKANYGYTF,TGTGCCAGCACCCTAGGGGCAGGGGCCAAAGCTAACTATGGCTACACCTTC
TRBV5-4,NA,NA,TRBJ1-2,CASSLGGPRGYTF,TGTGCCAGCAGCTTGGGGGGGCCCAGAGGCTACACCTTC
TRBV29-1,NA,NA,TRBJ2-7,CSAEEGAGDEQYF,TGCAGCGCCGAGGAGGGGGCGGGCGACGAGCAGTACTTC
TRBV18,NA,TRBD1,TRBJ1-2,CASSPGTGAYGYTF,TGTGCCAGCTCACCAGGGACAGGGGCCTATGGCTACACCTTC
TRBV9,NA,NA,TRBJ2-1,CASGSGSASSYNEQFF,TGTGCCAGCGGGTCGGGGAGCGCCAGCTCCTACAATGAGCAGTTCTTC
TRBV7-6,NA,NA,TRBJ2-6,CASSAWTQTAGANVLTF,TGTGCCAGCAGCGCGTGGACACAAACGGCTGGGGCCAACGTCCTGACTTTC
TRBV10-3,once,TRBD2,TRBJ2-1,CAIAGTSGSNEQFF,TGTGCCATTGCCGGGACTAGCGGGAGTAATGAGCAGTTCTTC
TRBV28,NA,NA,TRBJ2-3,CASSSPMDKWTVTDTQYF,TGTGCCAGCAGTTCTCCCATGGATAAATGGACGGTGACAGATACGCAGTATTTT
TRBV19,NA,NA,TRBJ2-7,CASTTGNPSEQYF,TGTGCCAGTACAACAGGGAACCCCAGCGAGCAGTACTTC
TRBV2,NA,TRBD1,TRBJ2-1,CASSGTRGPYNEQFF,TGTGCCAGCAGCGGGACAAGGGGGCCCTACAATGAGCAGTTCTTC
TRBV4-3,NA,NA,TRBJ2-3,CASSQVSGYRVTDTQYF,TGCGCCAGCAGCCAAGTATCTGGGTACAGGGTGACAGATACGCAGTATTTT
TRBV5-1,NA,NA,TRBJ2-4,CASSPEPGLKLAKNIQYF,TGCGCCAGCAGCCCCGAGCCGGGGCTTAAACTAGCCAAAAACATTCAGTACTTC
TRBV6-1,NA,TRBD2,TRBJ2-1,CASLGLVNNEQFF,TGTGCCAGCTTGGGACTAGTAAACAATGAGCAGTTCTTC
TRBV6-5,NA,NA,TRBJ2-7,CASGHGFSYEQYF,TGTGCCAGCGGCCACGGGTTCTCCTACGAGCAGTACTTC
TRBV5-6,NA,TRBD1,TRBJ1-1,CASSWDRLNTEAFF,TGTGCCAGCAGCTGGGACAGGCTGAACACTGAAGCTTTCTTT
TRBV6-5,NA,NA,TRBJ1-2,CASSYTGSNYGYTF,TGTGCCAGCAGTTACACGGGATCCAACTATGGCTACACCTTC
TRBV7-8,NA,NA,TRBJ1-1,CASSLNDDTEAFF,TGTGCCAGCAGCTTAAACGACGACACTGAAGCTTTCTTT
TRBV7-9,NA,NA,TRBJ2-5,CASSLGGQETQYF,TGTGCCAGCAGCCTAGGGGGGCAAGAGACCCAGTACTTC
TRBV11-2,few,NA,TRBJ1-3,CASRIGGIGGNTIYF,TGTGCCAGCAGGATCGGGGGAATAGGGGGAAACACCATATATTTT
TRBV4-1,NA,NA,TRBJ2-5,CASSQLSGTRETQYF,TGCGCCAGCAGCCAACTTAGCGGCACCCGGGAGACCCAGTACTTC
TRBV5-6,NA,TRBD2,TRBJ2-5,CASSLSGEGQETQYF,TGTGCCAGCAGCTTGTCCGGGGAGGGGCAGGAGACCCAGTACTTC
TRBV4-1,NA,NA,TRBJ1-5,CASSYRLRQPQHF,TGCGCCAGCAGCTACAGGTTGCGACAGCCCCAGCATTTT
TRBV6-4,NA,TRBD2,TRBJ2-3,CASSLLAGAGDTQYF,TGTGCCAGCAGTTTACTAGCGGGAGCGGGAGATACGCAGTATTTT
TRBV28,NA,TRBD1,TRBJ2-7,CASSLDRDEQYF,TGTGCCAGCAGTTTAGACAGGGACGAGCAGTACTTC
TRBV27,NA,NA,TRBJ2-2,CASSTPEAGSNTGELFF,TGTGCCAGCAGTACCCCCGAGGCGGGATCGAACACCGGGGAGCTGTTTTTT
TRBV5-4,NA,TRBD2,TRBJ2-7,CASSLAGGSYEQYF,TGTGCCAGCAGCCTAGCGGGGGGGTCCTACGAGCAGTACTTC
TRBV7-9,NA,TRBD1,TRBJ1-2,CASSFFTNRGRNGLYGYTF,TGTGCCAGCAGCTTCTTTACCAACAGGGGGCGAAATGGTTTATATGGCTACACCTTC
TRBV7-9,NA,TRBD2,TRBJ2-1,CASSSIAGGPDEQFF,TGTGCCAGCAGCTCAATAGCGGGAGGGCCTGATGAGCAGTTCTTC
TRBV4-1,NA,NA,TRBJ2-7,CASSQGPPYEQYF,TGCGCCAGCAGCCAAGGTCCACCCTACGAGCAGTACTTC
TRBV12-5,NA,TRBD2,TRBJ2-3,CASGPGELAGTDTDTQYF,TGTGCTAGTGGGCCGGGGGAACTAGCGGGAACAGACACAGATACGCAGTATTTT
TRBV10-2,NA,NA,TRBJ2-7,CASSEGGGTYEQYF,TGCGCCAGCAGTGAGGGGGGCGGAACCTACGAGCAGTACTTC
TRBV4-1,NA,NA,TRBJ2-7,CASSQSGGLPYF,TGCGCCAGCAGCCAATCAGGGGGGTTGCCGTACTTC
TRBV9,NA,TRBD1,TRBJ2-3,CASSVIEGATDTQYF,TGTGCCAGCAGCGTCATTGAGGGGGCGACAGATACGCAGTATTTT
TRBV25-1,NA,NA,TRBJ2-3,CASSEFGGDTQYF,TGTGCCAGCAGTGAATTCGGGGGAGATACGCAGTATTTT
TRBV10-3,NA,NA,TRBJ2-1,CAISESSWSEQFF,TGTGCCATCAGTGAGTCGAGTTGGAGTGAGCAGTTCTTC
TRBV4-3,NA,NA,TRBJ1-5,CASSQDRPAGLGHQPQHF,TGCGCCAGCAGCCAAGATCGCCCCGCAGGGTTGGGTCATCAGCCCCAGCATTTT
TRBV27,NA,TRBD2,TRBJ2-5,CASSPSSGEYQETQYF,TGTGCCAGCAGTCCATCTAGCGGGGAGTACCAAGAGACCCAGTACTTC
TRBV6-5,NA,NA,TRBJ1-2,CASSYDAEAPYGYTF,TGTGCCAGCAGTTACGATGCGGAGGCCCCCTATGGCTACACCTTC
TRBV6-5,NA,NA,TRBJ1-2,CASSYGRTYGYTF,TGTGCCAGCAGTTACGGACGGACCTATGGCTACACCTTC
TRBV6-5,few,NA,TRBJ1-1,CATSSSLNTEAFF,TGTGCCACCTCTTCAAGCCTCAACACTGAAGCTTTCTTT
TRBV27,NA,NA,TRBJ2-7,CASSLTPASFSYEQYF,TGTGCCAGCAGTTTAACGCCAGCGTCATTCTCCTACGAGCAGTACTTC
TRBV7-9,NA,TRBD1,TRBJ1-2,CASSLGAFGQGDGYTF,TGTGCCAGCAGCTTAGGGGCCTTCGGCCAGGGGGACGGCTACACCTTC
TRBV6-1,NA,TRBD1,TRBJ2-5,CASSVGTGEETQYF,TGTGCCAGCAGTGTTGGGACAGGCGAAGAGACCCAGTACTTC
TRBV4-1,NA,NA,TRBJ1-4,CASSQGAPGHDQEKLFF,TGCGCCAGCAGCCAAGGGGCTCCGGGACACGACCAGGAAAAACTGTTTTTT
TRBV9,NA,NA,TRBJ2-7,CASSAEGVPQQYF,TGTGCCAGCAGCGCCGAGGGGGTCCCCCAGCAGTACTTC
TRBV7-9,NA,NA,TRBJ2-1,CASTPAGIGYNEQFF,TGTGCCAGCACCCCCGCGGGCATCGGTTACAATGAGCAGTTCTTC
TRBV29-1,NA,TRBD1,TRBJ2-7,CSVEGGTGVSHEQYF,TGCAGCGTTGAAGGTGGTACAGGGGTTTCCCACGAGCAGTACTTC
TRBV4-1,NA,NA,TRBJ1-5,CASSQSRDGTGNQPQHF,TGCGCCAGCAGCCAGTCCCGGGACGGGACTGGGAATCAGCCCCAGCATTTT